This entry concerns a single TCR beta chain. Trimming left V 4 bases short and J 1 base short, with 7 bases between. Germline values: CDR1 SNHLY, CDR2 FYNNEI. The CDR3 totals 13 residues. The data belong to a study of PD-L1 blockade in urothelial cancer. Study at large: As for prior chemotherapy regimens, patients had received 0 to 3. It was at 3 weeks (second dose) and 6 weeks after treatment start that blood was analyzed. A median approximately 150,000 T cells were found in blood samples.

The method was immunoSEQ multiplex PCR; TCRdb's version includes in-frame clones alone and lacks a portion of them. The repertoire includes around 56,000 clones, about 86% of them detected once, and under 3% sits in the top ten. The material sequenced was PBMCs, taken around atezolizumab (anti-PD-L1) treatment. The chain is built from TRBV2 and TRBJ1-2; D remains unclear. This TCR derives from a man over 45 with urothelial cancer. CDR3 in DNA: TGTGCCAGCAGTGGGAGCCATAACTATGGCTACACCTTC. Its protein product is CASSGSHNYGYTF.